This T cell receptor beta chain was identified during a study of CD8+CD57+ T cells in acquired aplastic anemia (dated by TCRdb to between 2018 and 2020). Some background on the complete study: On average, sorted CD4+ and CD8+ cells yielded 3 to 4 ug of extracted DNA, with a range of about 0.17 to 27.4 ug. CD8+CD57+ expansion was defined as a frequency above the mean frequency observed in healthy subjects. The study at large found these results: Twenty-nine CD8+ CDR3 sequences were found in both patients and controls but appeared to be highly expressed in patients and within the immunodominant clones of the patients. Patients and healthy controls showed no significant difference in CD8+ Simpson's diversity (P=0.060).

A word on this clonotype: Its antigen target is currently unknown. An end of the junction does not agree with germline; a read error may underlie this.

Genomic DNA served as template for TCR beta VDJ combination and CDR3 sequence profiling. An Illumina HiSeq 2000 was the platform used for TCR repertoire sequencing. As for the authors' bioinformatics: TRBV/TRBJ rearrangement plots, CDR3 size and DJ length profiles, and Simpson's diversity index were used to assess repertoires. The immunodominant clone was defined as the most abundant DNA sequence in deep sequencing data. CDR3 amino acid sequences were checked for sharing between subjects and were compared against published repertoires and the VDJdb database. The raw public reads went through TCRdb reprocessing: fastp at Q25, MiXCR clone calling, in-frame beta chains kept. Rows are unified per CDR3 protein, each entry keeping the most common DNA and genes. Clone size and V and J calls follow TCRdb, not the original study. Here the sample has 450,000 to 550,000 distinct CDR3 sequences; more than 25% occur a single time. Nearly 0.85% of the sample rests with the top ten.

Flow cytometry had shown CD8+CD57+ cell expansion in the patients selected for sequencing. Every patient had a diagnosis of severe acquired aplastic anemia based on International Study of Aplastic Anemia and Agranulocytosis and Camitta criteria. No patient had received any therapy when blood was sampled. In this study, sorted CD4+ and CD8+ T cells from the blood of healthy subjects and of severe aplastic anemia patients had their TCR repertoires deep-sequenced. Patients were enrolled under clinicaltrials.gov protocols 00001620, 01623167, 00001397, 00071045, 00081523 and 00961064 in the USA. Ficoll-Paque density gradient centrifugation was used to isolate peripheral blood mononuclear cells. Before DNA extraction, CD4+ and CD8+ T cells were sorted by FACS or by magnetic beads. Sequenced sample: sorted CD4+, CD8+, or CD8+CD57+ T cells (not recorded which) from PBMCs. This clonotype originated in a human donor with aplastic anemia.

The CDR3 amino acid sequence is: CSARGGDTETFF. Here is the DNA: TGCAGTGCTAGAGGGGGAGACACTGAAACTTTCTTT. The sequence links TRBV20-1 to TRBJ1-1; no D gene can be assigned with confidence. The germline V gene (reference sequence) provides CDR1 DFQATT and CDR2 SNEGSKA. From its cysteine to its phenylalanine, the CDR3 spans 12 amino acids. The read is trimmed to its CDR3 DNA, 36 bases read in frame from base 1.